Each of the 3 T cell receptor beta chains below was sequenced from the same sample in a study of cytomegalovirus exposure and HLA in healthy donors. Vbeta (60) and Jbeta (13) primers were used in the PCR. Sequenced by immunoSEQ multiplex PCR; TCRdb stores in-frame clones only, minus some. The data contain fewer than 200,000 clones, more than 65% of them singletons. The specimen was PBMCs. All receptors derive from a male donor in good health and CMV-seronegative.

The CDR3 sequence is CASSLGQGDTIYF. The CDR3 coding sequence is TGCGCCAGCAGCTTGGGACAGGGAGACACCATATATTTT. This chain uses TRBV5-1 with TRBJ1-3, with 7 bases identical to TRBD1. Germline loops: CDR1 SGHRS, CDR2 YFSETQ. J gave up 8 bases and V 0 bases, and 2 bases lay outside the gene matches. The CDR3 contains 13 residues.

This clone was detected only once. The chain links TRBV19 to TRBJ2-1, with 8 bases matching TRBD1. The CDR3 runs 16 residues. Germline V gene lookup returns CDR1 LNHDA and CDR2 SQIVND (reference sequence). J gave up 3 bases and V 4 bases, and 8 bases lay outside the gene matches. CDR3 loop: CASSTTGTGGYNEQFF. In DNA, the CDR3 is TGTGCCAGTAGTACAACCGGGACAGGCGGCTACAATGAGCAGTTCTTC. The full variable domain, with the rest looked up from reference TRBV19 and TRBJ2-1, is DGGITQSPKYLFRKEGQNVTLSCEQNLNHDAMYWYRQDPGQGLRLIYYSQIVNDFQKGDIAEGYSVSREKKESFPLTVTSAQKNPTAFYLCASSTTGTGGYNEQFFGPGTRLTVL.

V is TRBV6-6 and J is TRBJ2-7; 14 bases match TRBD2. CDR1 MNHNY and CDR2 SVGAGI come from the germline V gene (reference sequence). The CDR3 extends over 16 amino acids. Trimming cost V 6 bases and J 12 bases; bases outside gene matches: 16. DNA of the CDR3: TGTGCCAGCAGCCAAGAGGGTAGGACTAGCGGGAGGAAGGGGTACTTC. Translated, it gives CASSQEGRTSGRKGYF.